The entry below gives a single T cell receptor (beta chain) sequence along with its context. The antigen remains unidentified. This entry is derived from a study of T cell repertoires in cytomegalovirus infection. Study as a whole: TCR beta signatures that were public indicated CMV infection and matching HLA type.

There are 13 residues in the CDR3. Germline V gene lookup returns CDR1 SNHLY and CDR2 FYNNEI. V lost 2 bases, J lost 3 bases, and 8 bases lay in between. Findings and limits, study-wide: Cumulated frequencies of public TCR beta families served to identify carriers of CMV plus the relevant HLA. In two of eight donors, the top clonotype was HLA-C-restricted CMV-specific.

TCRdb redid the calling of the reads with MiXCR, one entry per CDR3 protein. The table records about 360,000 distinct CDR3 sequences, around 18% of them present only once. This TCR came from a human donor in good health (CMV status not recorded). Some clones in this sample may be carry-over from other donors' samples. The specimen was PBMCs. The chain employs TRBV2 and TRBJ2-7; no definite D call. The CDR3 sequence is CASSEQQLYEQYF. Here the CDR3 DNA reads TGTGCCAGCAGTGAACAACAGCTCTACGAGCAGTACTTC.